This TCR beta chain was identified in a study of CD8+ T cells in alopecia areata. The CDR3 runs to 18 residues. CDR1 and CDR2 from the germline V gene are SGHDT and YYEEEE. V was pared by 2 bases and J by 2 bases, with 13 bases of the junction left unmatched. Study-level points and caveats: The link between baseline CD8+ expansion and response remains uncertain with one nonresponder.

Concerning this clone itself: Its antigen is still unknown.

Sequencing relied on a cDNA template that was reverse transcribed from extracted RNA. The table came from immunoSEQ multiplex PCR; TCRdb's copy has only in-frame clones and leaves some out. The profile covers roughly 200,000 clones, with about 60% appearing a single time and roughly 13% taken by the ten largest. The treatment was: oral pan-JAK inhibitor, 5-10 mg twice daily. The chain recombines TRBV5-6 with TRBJ2-1; 7 nucleotides align to TRBD2. This clonotype was obtained from a human donor with alopecia areata. This sample comprised CD8+ T cells sorted from blood, obtained at week 24, from a patient treated with tofacitinib. CDR3 region: CASSFGLAEATAYNEQFF. Written as DNA, the CDR3 is TGTGCCAGCAGCTTTGGGCTAGCGGAGGCCACGGCCTACAATGAGCAGTTCTTC.